These 30 T cell receptor beta chains came from one sample sequenced in a study of identical twins. TCRdb reanalysed the 5' RACE reads using MiXCR and keeps one entry per CDR3 protein. This repertoire shows roughly 1.6 million distinct CDR3 sequences, about 30% found once; its top ten account for over 0.25%. Specimen: cord blood. The receptors originated from a newborn girl in good health.

This clonotype was observed a handful of times. The chain links TRBV25-1 to TRBJ1-2; the match to TRBD1 covers 8 bases. CDR1 MGHDK and CDR2 SYGVNS come from the germline V gene. Trimming at V came to 3 bases and at J to 6 bases, leaving 6 bases not matched to a gene. The CDR3 consists of 14 residues. The chain's CDR3 is CASSDRGRTNGYTF. The CDR3 bases are TGTGCCAGCAGTGACAGGGGGCGCACGAATGGCTACACCTTC.

In its sample, this clonotype was seen a few times. This sequence joins TRBV9 and TRBJ1-5; TRBD1 might be the D (5 bases). The ends were cut back, 0 bases at V and 5 bases at J, with 9 bases in the middle. Per the germline V gene, CDR1 is SGDLS and CDR2 is YYNGEE. This CDR3 region has 14 residues. CDR3 nucleotides: TGTGCCAGCAGCGTAGAAGGGGCAGATCAGCCCCAGCATTTT. This translates into CASSVEGADQPQHF. Complete variable domain (other parts from reference TRBV9 and TRBJ1-5): DSGVTQTPKHLITATGQRVTLRCSPRSGDLSVYWYQQSLDQGLQFLIQYYNGEERAKGNILERFSAQQFPDLHSELNLSSLELGDSALYFCASSVEGADQPQHFGDGTRLSIL.

The table lists this clonotype with many counts. Mismatch with germline at one junction end may stem from a read error. The chain combines TRBV12-3 or TRBV12-4 with TRBJ1-4; D is undetermined. This CDR3 is built from 15 residues. Here the CDR3 reads CASSLGGTTNEKLFF. The CDR3 DNA sequence: TGCGCCAGCAGCTTGGGTGGCACAACTAATGAAAAACTGTTTTTT.

The V gene is TRBV7-2, the J gene TRBJ2-5; TRBD2 matches 9 bases. The DNA end lines up better with TRBJ2-4; the J call may be wrong. The CDR3 covers 15 residues. Per germline, CDR1 SGHTA and CDR2 FQGNSA. In DNA form, the CDR3 reads TGTGCCAGCAGCCGGGCGGGAGGGCCTCCAAACATTCAGTACTTC. Amino acids: CASSRAGGPPNIQYF.

The gene calls are TRBV20-1 and TRBJ1-6; 8 nucleotides match TRBD1. V gave up 6 bases and J gave up 8 bases; unmatched junction bases: 9. This CDR3 region has 14 residues. CDR1 DFQATT and CDR2 SNEGSKA come from the germline V gene (reference sequence). The chain's CDR3 is CSAPDRGRDSPLHF. The CDR3 DNA reads TGCAGTGCGCCAGACAGGGGTAGAGATTCACCCCTCCACTTT.

The chain employs TRBV3-1 and TRBJ2-7; D unclear. The CDR3 totals 13 residues. Trimming took 3 bases from V and 5 from J, leaving 11 bases between them. Germline lookup yields CDR1 LGHDT and CDR2 YNNKEL (reference sequence). In DNA, the CDR3 is TGTGCCAGCAGCCATAGGGTGAACGACGAGCAGTACTTC. Translation: CASSHRVNDEQYF.

This clonotype was detected only a few times. This chain joins TRBV12-3 or TRBV12-4 and TRBJ2-2; perhaps TRBD2 as D (5 bases). The V gene lost 3 bases and the J gene lost 1 base, with 6 bases spanning the gap. The CDR3 is made up of 14 amino acids. The CDR3 region is CASSFGENTGELFF. The CDR3 nucleotides read TGTGCCAGCAGTTTCGGGGAGAACACCGGGGAGCTGTTTTTT.

The chain employs TRBV6-1 and TRBJ2-1; TRBD2 is a possible D gene (7 bases). The CDR3 spans 15 residues. Germline V gene sequence: CDR1 MNHNS, CDR2 SASEGT. V was pared by 2 bases and J by 6 bases, with 14 bases between. CDR3 amino acids: CASSEQRGGPNEQFF. The CDR3 DNA sequence: TGTGCCAGCAGTGAACAGAGGGGGGGCCCCAATGAGCAGTTCTTC.

The chain recombines TRBV12-3 or TRBV12-4 with TRBJ1-5; 9 nucleotides align to TRBD1. The CDR3 covers 15 residues. V lost 1 base to trimming and J lost 9 bases; unmatched junction nucleotides: 7. The CDR3 coding sequence is TGTGCCAGCAGTTTAGAAGGGACAGGGTTTCTGCCCCAGCATTTT. This encodes CASSLEGTGFLPQHF.

This clonotype turned up a few times. This may arise from a read error, as a much more abundant clone is one base away. The V and J genes are TRBV10-3 and TRBJ2-7; 9 nucleotides agree with TRBD2. The CDR3 sequence is 14 residues long. Trimming removed 4 bases from V and 0 bases from J; junction bases left unmatched: 1. The germline V gene has CDR1 ENHRY and CDR2 SYGVKD. CDR3 in amino acids: CAISVSGGSYEQYF. CDR3 DNA sequence: TGTGCCATCAGTGTTAGCGGGGGCTCCTACGAGCAGTACTTC.

The chain carries TRBV7-9 and TRBJ1-5; a weak D match, TRBD1 (6 bases). The ends were cut back, 1 base at V and 6 bases at J, with 10 bases in the middle. Germline loops: CDR1 SEHNR, CDR2 FQNEAQ (reference sequence). The CDR3 spans 14 residues. In DNA form, the CDR3 reads TGTGCCAGCAGCTTAGAGGGACACAGTCAGCCCCAGCATTTT. Translating gives CASSLEGHSQPQHF.

This clonotype was counted a few times. The chain couples TRBV2 to TRBJ1-2; 11 bases agree with TRBD1. Germline CDR1 SNHLY, CDR2 FYNNEI. V shed 1 base, J shed 10 bases, and the junction held 2 bases outside the gene matches. This CDR3 region has 13 residues. For the CDR3, the DNA is TGTGCCAGCAGTGAAGGGACAGGGGGCGCCTACACCTTC. Translation gives CASSEGTGGAYTF.

The chain joins TRBV10-3 to TRBJ2-3, with 7 positions matching TRBD2. This CDR3 region has 15 residues. V lost 2 bases and J lost 1; bases outside the gene matches: 3. The V gene's germline CDR1 is ENHRY and CDR2 SYGVKD. Here the CDR3 DNA reads TGTGCCATCAGTGAGACTAGCGTGGGCACAGATACGCAGTATTTT. Its translation is CAISETSVGTDTQYF.

This clonotype was counted between two and nine times. V is TRBV20-1 and J is TRBJ2-5; TRBD2 matches 8 bases. The V gene's germline CDR1 is DFQATT and CDR2 SNEGSKA (reference sequence). This CDR3 has 16 amino acids. The junction had 18 bases not matched to a gene; V was cut back by 1 base and J by 11 bases. In DNA form, the CDR3 reads TGCAGTGCTAGAGGGGGTGGTAGCGGGACGAACAATGAGCAGTACTTC. This encodes CSARGGGSGTNNEQYF.

V usage is TRBV20-1 and J usage is TRBJ2-4; D is perhaps TRBD2 (6 bases). The CDR3 contains 14 residues. Trimming shortened V by 0 bases and J by 5 bases, and 11 bases separated the two germline ends. Germline CDR1 DFQATT, CDR2 SNEGSKA (reference sequence). The DNA for the CDR3 is TGCAGTGCTAGAGATCTGTCGGGAGAAAACATTCAGTACTTC. This gives the protein CSARDLSGENIQYF.

The chain's CDR3 is CASSFTGPTYNEQFF. Written as DNA, the CDR3 is TGCGCCAGCAGCTTTACGGGACCCACCTACAATGAGCAGTTCTTC. The chain is built from TRBV5-1 and TRBJ2-1; D is tentatively TRBD1 or TRBD2 (5 bases each). CDR3 length: 15 residues. Between the trimmed V and J ends, which lost 2 bases and 2 bases, there was a span of 11 bases. Germline V gives CDR1 SGHRS, CDR2 YFSETQ. The complete variable domain, with remaining parts taken from reference TRBV5-1 and TRBJ2-1, reads KAGVTQTPRYLIKTRGQQVTLSCSPISGHRSVSWYQQTPGQGLQFLFEYFSETQRNKGNFPGRFSGRQFSNSRSEMNVSTLELGDSALYLCASSFTGPTYNEQFFGPGTRLTVL.

This clonotype was counted only a few times. The chain has TRBV20-1 and TRBJ2-1, with 11 bases matching TRBD2. Germline V CDR1 and CDR2: DFQATT, SNEGSKA (reference sequence). CDR3 length: 15 amino acids. Trimming removed 6 bases from V and 9 bases from J; junction bases left unmatched: 13. Written as DNA, the CDR3 is TGCAGTGCCAGCCACACTAGCGGGAGAACGGGTGAGCAGTTCTTC. Its protein product is CSASHTSGRTGEQFF.

The gene calls are TRBV14 and TRBJ2-5; possible D gene TRBD1, 6 bases. V dropped 4 bases and J dropped 1 base, with 10 bases sitting between them. Per germline, CDR1 SGHDN and CDR2 FVKESK. This CDR3 comprises 14 residues. CDR3 DNA: TGTGCCAGCAGCCGGACAGTTACCCAAGAGACCCAGTACTTC. Protein sequence: CASSRTVTQETQYF.

V usage is TRBV21-1 and J usage is TRBJ2-7; TRBD1 was called by the table and not checked on the DNA. TRBV21-1 is a known pseudogene. CDR3 size: 17 residues. DNA of the CDR3: TGTGCCAGCAGCAAAGGTTGCAGGGGTCAGGGAATCTACGAGCAGTACTTC. Translated: CASSKGCRGQGIYEQYF.

The rearrangement joins TRBV27 to TRBJ2-3; TRBD2 agrees at 10 bases. The V segment lost 4 bases and the J segment 3 bases; nucleotides outside the gene matches: 7. CDR3 length equals 16 residues. CDR1 is MNHEY and CDR2 is SMNVEV in the germline V gene (reference sequence). CDR3 nucleotide sequence: TGTGCCAGCAGTTCCAGCGGGAGGGCCATAACAGATACGCAGTATTTT. It specifies CASSSSGRAITDTQYF.

This clonotype has a handful of counts. V is TRBV20-1 and J is TRBJ2-3; D gene unclear. The CDR3 covers 13 residues. Germline CDR1 and CDR2: DFQATT and SNEGSKA (reference sequence). V was cut by 6 bases and J by 2 bases, with 12 bases left in between. CDR3 in DNA: TGCAGTGCCCCACGGGCCAACACAGATACGCAGTATTTT. It yields the protein CSAPRANTDTQYF.

This chain links TRBV20-1 with TRBJ2-1; maybe TRBD1 (6 bases). CDR3 size: 13 residues. Trimming took 0 bases from V and 6 from J, leaving 9 bases between them. Germline V lookup: CDR1 DFQATT, CDR2 SNEGSKA (reference sequence). CDR3 protein: CSARDQGSNEQFF. The CDR3 DNA reads TGCAGTGCTAGAGATCAGGGGAGCAATGAGCAGTTCTTC.

The V gene is TRBV6-1, the J gene TRBJ2-5; D uncertain. The DNA end is more similar to TRBJ2-7, so the J call may be wrong. This CDR3 has 11 amino acids. The germline V gene has CDR1 MNHNS and CDR2 SASEGT. The CDR3 DNA follows: TGTGCCCATGCCTATTTGGGCGAGCAGTACTTC. Translation gives CAHAYLGEQYF.

This clonotype was picked up a small number of times. The rearrangement uses TRBV20-1 and TRBJ2-3, with 12 bases that match TRBD2. J lost 2 bases, V lost 5 bases, and 5 bases had no gene match. The CDR3 sequence is 15 residues long. Germline lookup yields CDR1 DFQATT and CDR2 SNEGSKA (reference sequence). In nucleotides, the CDR3 is TGCAGTGCTCTAACTAGCGGGGGGTACACAGATACGCAGTATTTT. This translates into CSALTSGGYTDTQYF.

J is TRBJ2-7 and V is TRBV28, with 9 bases lining up with TRBD1. The CDR3 has 15 amino acids. V was pared by 3 bases and J by 7 bases, with 10 bases of the junction left unmatched. Germline lookup yields CDR1 MDHEN and CDR2 SYDVKM. CDR3 DNA: TGTGCCAGCAGTTTCGGGACAGGGATCATGGATGAGCAGTACTTC. This encodes CASSFGTGIMDEQYF.

The gene calls are TRBV7-2 and TRBJ2-5, with 9 bases that match TRBD2. The DNA end favors TRBJ2-7, so the J call may be wrong. Germline lookup yields CDR1 SGHTA and CDR2 FQGNSA. The CDR3 is made up of 16 amino acids. DNA for the CDR3: TGTGCCAGCAGCTTAGCGTGGCTAGCGGGACGGTACGAGCAGTACTTC. It encodes CASSLAWLAGRYEQYF.

This chain links TRBV5-1 with TRBJ2-1; D might be TRBD1 or TRBD2, each matching 6 bases. Germline values: CDR1 SGHRS, CDR2 YFSETQ. This CDR3 spans 16 amino acids. V lost 2 bases, J lost 7 bases, and 19 bases lay in between. CDR3 nucleotides: TGCGCCAGCAGCTTTTGGACGGGGGCTGGGAATAATGAGCAGTTCTTC. Its translation: CASSFWTGAGNNEQFF.

This clonotype was counted between two and nine times. The chain uses TRBV20-1 and TRBJ2-3; D is unclear. V was clipped by 0 bases and J by 9 bases, with 7 bases between them. CDR3 length: 11 residues. From germline, CDR1 is DFQATT and CDR2 SNEGSKA (reference sequence). The CDR3 reads CSARDPPTQYF. DNA of the CDR3: TGCAGTGCTAGAGATCCCCCAACGCAGTATTTT.

The chain recombines TRBV25-1 with TRBJ2-7; TRBD2 might be the D (7 bases). Trimming left V 6 bases short and J 3 bases short, with 12 bases between. The CDR3 length is 13 residues. Germline loops: CDR1 MGHDK, CDR2 SYGVNS. The CDR3 bases are TGTGCCAGCAGCGGGGGGCCTCGCTACGAGCAGTACTTC. It specifies CASSGGPRYEQYF.

This clonotype appeared a few times. The chain has TRBV20-1 and TRBJ1-1, with 7 bases fitting TRBD1. The CDR3 runs 12 residues. The V and J ends lost 6 bases and 6 bases, in that order; junction bases with no gene match: 7. The germline CDR1 and CDR2 sequences are DFQATT and SNEGSKA (reference sequence). The CDR3 nucleotides read TGCAGTGCCGGCCCAGGGGGGGCTGAAGCTTTCTTT. It translates to CSAGPGGAEAFF.